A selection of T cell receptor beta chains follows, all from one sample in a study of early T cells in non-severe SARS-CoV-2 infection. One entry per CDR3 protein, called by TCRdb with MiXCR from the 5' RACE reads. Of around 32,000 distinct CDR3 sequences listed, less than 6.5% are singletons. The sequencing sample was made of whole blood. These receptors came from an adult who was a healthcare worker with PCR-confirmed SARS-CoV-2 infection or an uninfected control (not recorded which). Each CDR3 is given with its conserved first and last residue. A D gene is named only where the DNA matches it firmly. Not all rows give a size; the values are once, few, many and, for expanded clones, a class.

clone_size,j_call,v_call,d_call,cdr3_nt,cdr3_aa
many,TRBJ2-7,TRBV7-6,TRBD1,TGTGCCAGCAGCCCCGGGACAGGGTCTTTCGCGCAGTACTTC,CASSPGTGSFAQYF
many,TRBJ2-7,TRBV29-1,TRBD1,TGCAGCGTTGGGGACAGGGGGTACGAGCAGTACTTC,CSVGDRGYEQYF
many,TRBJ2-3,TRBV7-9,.,TGTGCCAGCACCTCGGCAGTAACCGCAGATACGCAGTATTTT,CASTSAVTADTQYF
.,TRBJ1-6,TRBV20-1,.,TGCAGTGCTAGAAGGCAGGTTAAGAATTCACCCCTCCACTTT,CSARRQVKNSPLHF
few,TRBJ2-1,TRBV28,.,TGTGCCAGCAGTTTCCCCCCCCCAGCCACCTACAATGAGCAGTTCTTC,CASSFPPPATYNEQFF
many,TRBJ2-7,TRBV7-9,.,TGTGCCAACAGCCCCCCGACAGGTTCCTACGAGCAGTACTTC,CANSPPTGSYEQYF
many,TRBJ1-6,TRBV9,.,TGTGCCAGTCGCAGGGGCTCCTATAATTCACCCCTCCACTTT,CASRRGSYNSPLHF
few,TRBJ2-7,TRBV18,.,TGTGCCAGCTCACCGCAGGTCACCTACGAGCAGTACTTC,CASSPQVTYEQYF
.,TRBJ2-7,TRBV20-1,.,TGCAGTGCTAGTCGCGGGACAGACCTCTACGAGCAGTACTTC,CSASRGTDLYEQYF
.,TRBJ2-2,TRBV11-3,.,TGTGCCAGCAGCTCCCTCCGTGCTCCGAACACCGGGGAGCTGTTTTTT,CASSSLRAPNTGELFF
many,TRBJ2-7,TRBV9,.,TGTGCCAGCAGCGTGACGTCGGTCACCTACGAGCAGTACTTC,CASSVTSVTYEQYF
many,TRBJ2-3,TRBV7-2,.,TGTGCCAGCAGCTTAGTCTTGCAGGCAGATACGCAGTATTTT,CASSLVLQADTQYF
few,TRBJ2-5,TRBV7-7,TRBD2,TGTGCCAGCAGCACCGCCGGGACTAGGAGAGAGACCCAGTACTTC,CASSTAGTRRETQYF
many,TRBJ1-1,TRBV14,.,TGTGCCAGCAGCTGGGCGTTCCGGACTGAAGCTTTCTTT,CASSWAFRTEAFF
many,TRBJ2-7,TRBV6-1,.,TGTGCCAGCAGCGCCTCTCCGGGATCAGGGTGGAGGTACGAGCAGTACTTC,CASSASPGSGWRYEQYF
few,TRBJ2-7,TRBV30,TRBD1,TGTGCCTGGAATCCCGGGACAGGAAACTACGAGCAGTACTTC,CAWNPGTGNYEQYF
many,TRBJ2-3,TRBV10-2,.,TGCGCCACCCTGGGACTCCCGGATACGCAGTATTTT,CATLGLPDTQYF
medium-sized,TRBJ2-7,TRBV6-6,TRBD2,TGTGCCAGCAGTTACTCTCGGGGGGGGGCCTACGAGCAGTACTTC,CASSYSRGGAYEQYF
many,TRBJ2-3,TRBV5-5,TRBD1,TGTGCCAGCAGCTTCCCAGGGGACAGTTCAGATACGCAGTATTTT,CASSFPGDSSDTQYF
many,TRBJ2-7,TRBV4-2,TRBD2,TGTGCCAGCAGCCCTAAGCGGGCTAGCGGGGGAACGGAGGAGCAGTACTTC,CASSPKRASGGTEEQYF
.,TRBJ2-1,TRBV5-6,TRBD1,TGTGCCAGCAGCCAGACAGGGGGCGGTGACAATGAGCAGTTCTTC,CASSQTGGGDNEQFF
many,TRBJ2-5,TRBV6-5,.,TGTGCCAGCACGGGCCCCGACGGAGAGACCCAGTACTTC,CASTGPDGETQYF
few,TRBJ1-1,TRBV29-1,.,TGCAGCGCTGGTGGGGGGAACACTGAAGCTTTCTTT,CSAGGGNTEAFF
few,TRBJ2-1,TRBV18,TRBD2,TGTGCCAGCTCACCAAGTCTAGCGGGGCTCACGGGGAATGAGCAGTTCTTC,CASSPSLAGLTGNEQFF
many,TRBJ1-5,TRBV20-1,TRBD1,TGCAGTGCTTCGGGACAGACGTATAGCAATCAGCCCCAGCATTTT,CSASGQTYSNQPQHF
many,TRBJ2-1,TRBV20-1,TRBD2,TGCAGTGCTGCTGGACTAGCGGGGGGGCAGGAGCAGTTCTTC,CSAAGLAGGQEQFF
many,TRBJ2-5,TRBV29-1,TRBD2,TGCAGCGTTGTAGCCGGGGGGGAGACCCAGTACTTC,CSVVAGGETQYF
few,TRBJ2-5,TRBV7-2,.,TGTGCCAGCAGCTCGTCTAGCCTGGAGACCCAGTACTTC,CASSSSSLETQYF
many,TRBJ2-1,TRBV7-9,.,TGTGCCAGCAGCTTAGATGGAGGATCCTACAATGAGCAGTTCTTC,CASSLDGGSYNEQFF
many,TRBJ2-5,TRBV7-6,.,TGTGCCAGCAGCATCGTCGGACAGTACTTC,CASSIVGQYF
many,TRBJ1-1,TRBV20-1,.,TGCAGTGCGTTGGGGGGAACAGGAAACACTGAAGCTTTCTTT,CSALGGTGNTEAFF
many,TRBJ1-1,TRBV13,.,TGTGCCAGCAGCTCCGCGGCCGGGACAATCAACACTGAAGCTTTCTTT,CASSSAAGTINTEAFF
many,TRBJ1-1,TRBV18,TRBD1,TGTGCCAGCTCCGGACAGGCCAACACTGAAGCTTTCTTT,CASSGQANTEAFF
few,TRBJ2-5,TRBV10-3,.,TGTGCCATCAGTGAAGGGGGGCAAGAGACCCAGTACTTC,CAISEGGQETQYF
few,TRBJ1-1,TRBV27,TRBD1,TGTGCCAGCAGTTCGTTTTGGGACAGGCCCATAGCTTTCTTT,CASSSFWDRPIAFF
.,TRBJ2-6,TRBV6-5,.,TGTGCCAGCAGTTACAGCTCTGGGGCCAACGTCCTGACTTTC,CASSYSSGANVLTF
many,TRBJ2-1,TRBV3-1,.,TGTGCCAGCAGCCAAGATGGAGGCCTAAGCTCCTACAATGAGCAGTTCTTC,CASSQDGGLSSYNEQFF
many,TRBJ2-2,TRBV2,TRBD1,TGTGCCAGCAGTGAAATTGGCAGGGGGCACACCGGGGAGCTGTTTTTT,CASSEIGRGHTGELFF
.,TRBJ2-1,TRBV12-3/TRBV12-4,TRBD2,TGTGCCAGCAGTTTGGGGGGGTATGAGCAGTTCTTC,CASSLGGYEQFF
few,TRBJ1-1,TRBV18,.,TGTGCCAGCTCACCACCGGGCCAGTTTACTGAAGCTTTCTTT,CASSPPGQFTEAFF
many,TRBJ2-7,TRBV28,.,TGTGCCAGCAGTCAGCCACAGGGATCGTGGGAGCAGTACTTC,CASSQPQGSWEQYF
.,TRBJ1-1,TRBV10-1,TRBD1,TGCGCCAGCAGTAAAACACAGGGGGCTACTGAAGCTTTCTTT,CASSKTQGATEAFF
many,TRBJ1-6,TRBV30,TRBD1,TGTGCCTGGAGGGTACAGGGGAGCTCACCCCTCCACTTT,CAWRVQGSSPLHF
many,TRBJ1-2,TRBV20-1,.,TGCAGTGCTAGTAACCCAGACAGTGGCTACACCTTC,CSASNPDSGYTF
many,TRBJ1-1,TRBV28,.,TGTGCCAGCAGTTTATTATCAGAGAACACTGAAGCTTTCTTT,CASSLLSENTEAFF
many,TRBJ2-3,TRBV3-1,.,TGTGCCAGCAGACAAGCCGATACGCAGTATTTT,CASRQADTQYF
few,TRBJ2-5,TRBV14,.,TGTGCCAGCAGCCAACCCAGATCCTACCAAGAGACCCAGTACTTC,CASSQPRSYQETQYF
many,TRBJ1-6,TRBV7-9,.,TGTGCCAGCAGCCCCTCGTTGGGGCAGGGTGATTCACCCCTCCACTTT,CASSPSLGQGDSPLHF
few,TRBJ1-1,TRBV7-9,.,TGTGCCAGCAGCTTATATAGGGACACTGAAGCTTTCTTT,CASSLYRDTEAFF
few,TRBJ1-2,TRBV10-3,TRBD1,TGTGCCATCAGTGGGGGACAGGGTGACTATGGCTACACCTTC,CAISGGQGDYGYTF
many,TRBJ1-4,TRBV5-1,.,TGCGCCAGCAGCTTGGTCTCGAGAGAAAATGAAAAACTGTTTTTT,CASSLVSRENEKLFF
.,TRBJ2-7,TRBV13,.,TGTGCCAGCAGTTCCGGGGACTCCATAGGCGAGCAGTACTTC,CASSSGDSIGEQYF
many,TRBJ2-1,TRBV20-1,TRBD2,TGCAGTGCTAGAGAATTAGCGGGGGGGTACTCCTACAATGAGCAGTTCTTC,CSARELAGGYSYNEQFF
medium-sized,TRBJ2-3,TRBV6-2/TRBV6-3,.,TGTGCCAGCAGTTATCCTGGGGATACGCAGTATTTT,CASSYPGDTQYF